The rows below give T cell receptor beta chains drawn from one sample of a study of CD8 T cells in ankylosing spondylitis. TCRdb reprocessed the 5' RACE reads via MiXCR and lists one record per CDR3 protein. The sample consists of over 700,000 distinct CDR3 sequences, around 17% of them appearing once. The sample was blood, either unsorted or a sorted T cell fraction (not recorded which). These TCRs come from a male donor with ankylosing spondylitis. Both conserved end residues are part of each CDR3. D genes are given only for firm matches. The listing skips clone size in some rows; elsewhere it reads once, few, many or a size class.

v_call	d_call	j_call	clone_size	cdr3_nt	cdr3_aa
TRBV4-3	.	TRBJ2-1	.	TGCGCCAGCAGTCAAGTCCCCGGGTGGGTCCGGGAGCAGTTCTTC	CASSQVPGWVREQFF
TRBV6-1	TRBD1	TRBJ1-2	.	TGTGCCAGCAGTGAAGCCGGACAGGGGAACTATGGCTACACCTTC	CASSEAGQGNYGYTF
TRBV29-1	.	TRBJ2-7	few	TGCAGCGTTGATTCGGCAGGCGGCTACGAGCAGTACTTC	CSVDSAGGYEQYF
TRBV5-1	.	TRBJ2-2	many	TGCGCCAGCACCAATCAACGGACAGCCGCCGGGGAGCTGTTTTTT	CASTNQRTAAGELFF
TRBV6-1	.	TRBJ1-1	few	TGTGCCAGCAGTACCCAAGGGGGAGGGGGGAACACTGAAGCTTTCTTT	CASSTQGGGGNTEAFF
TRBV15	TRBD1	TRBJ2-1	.	TGTGCCACCAACCGGGACAGCACCTACAATGAGCAGTTCTTC	CATNRDSTYNEQFF
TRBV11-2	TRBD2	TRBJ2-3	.	TGTGCCAGCAGCTCCTTGACTAGCGGGAGGCCCAGGACCACAGATACGCAGTATTTT	CASSSLTSGRPRTTDTQYF
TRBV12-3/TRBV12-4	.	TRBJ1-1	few	TGTGCCAGCAGTTTGAACATGAATGAAGCTTTCTTT	CASSLNMNEAFF
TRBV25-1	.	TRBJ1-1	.	TGTGCCAGCACTCCCCTTGACAGGCGAACTGAAGCTTTCTTT	CASTPLDRRTEAFF
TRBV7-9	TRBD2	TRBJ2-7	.	TGTGCCAGCAGCTTAGTAGCGGGAGGGCCGATCGACGAGCAGTACTTC	CASSLVAGGPIDEQYF
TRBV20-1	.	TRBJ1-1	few	TGCAGTGCTGGCAAAGGAGGGCAGAACACTGAAGCTTTCTTT	CSAGKGGQNTEAFF
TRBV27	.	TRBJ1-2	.	TGTGCCAGCAGGGGAATACAGGATGGCTACACCTTC	CASRGIQDGYTF
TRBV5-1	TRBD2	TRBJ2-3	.	TGCGCCAGCAGCTTGCCTAGCGGAGGCACAGATACGCAGTATTTT	CASSLPSGGTDTQYF
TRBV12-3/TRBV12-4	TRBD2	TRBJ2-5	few	TGTGCCAGCAGTCCAAGCTCCCCGGGACTAGCGGGGGAGGAGACCCAGTACTTC	CASSPSSPGLAGEETQYF
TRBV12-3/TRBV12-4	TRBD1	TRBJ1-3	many	TGTGCCAGCAGTTACAGGGGCCGCTCTGGAAACACCATATATTTT	CASSYRGRSGNTIYF
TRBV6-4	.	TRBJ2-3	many	TGTGCCAGCAGTGACAGGGCCACAGATACGCAGTATTTT	CASSDRATDTQYF
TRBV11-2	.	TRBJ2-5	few	TGTGCCAGCGAGGGACGCCACCAAGAGACCCAGTACTTC	CASEGRHQETQYF
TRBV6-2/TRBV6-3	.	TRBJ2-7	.	TGTGCCAGCAGTTACTCCCCCCTTAGCGTGGGTGGGAGCTCCTACGAGCAGTACTTC	CASSYSPLSVGGSSYEQYF
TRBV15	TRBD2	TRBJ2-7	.	TGTGCCACTCAGCGGGGCACCGGGAGGCAGTACTTC	CATQRGTGRQYF
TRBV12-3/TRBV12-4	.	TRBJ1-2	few	TGTGCCAGCAGTTCGCCTGAGGGCTACACCTTC	CASSSPEGYTF
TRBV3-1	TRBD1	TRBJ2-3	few	TGTGCCAGCAGAGACAGGGGGCGCGTAGATACGCAGTATTTT	CASRDRGRVDTQYF
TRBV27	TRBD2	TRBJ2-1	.	TGTGCCAGCAGTTTAATGTCCGGGACTAGCGTGTTCTTC	CASSLMSGTSVFF
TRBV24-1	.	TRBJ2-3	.	TGTGCCACCAGTGATCCAAGGACGGGCACAGATACGCAGTATTTT	CATSDPRTGTDTQYF
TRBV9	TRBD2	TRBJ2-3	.	TGTGCCAGCAGCAGCGGGGGCCCCGCGGATACGCAGTATTTT	CASSSGGPADTQYF
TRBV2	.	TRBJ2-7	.	TGTGCCAGCGGCGGGGACAGCTCCTACGAGCAGTACTTC	CASGGDSSYEQYF
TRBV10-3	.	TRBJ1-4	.	TGTGCCATCGGGGGCGGACTTAATGAAAAACTGTTTTTT	CAIGGGLNEKLFF
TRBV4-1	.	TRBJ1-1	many	TGCGCCAGCAGCCAAACGGGACATTTGAACACTGAAGCTTTCTTT	CASSQTGHLNTEAFF
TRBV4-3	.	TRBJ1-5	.	TGCGCCAGCAGCCCAGCAACGGGGGGCCGGCAGCCCCAGCATTTT	CASSPATGGRQPQHF
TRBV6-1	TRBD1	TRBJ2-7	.	TGTGCCAGCTACTCCCCGAGACAGGGGGCTTACGAGCAGTACTTC	CASYSPRQGAYEQYF
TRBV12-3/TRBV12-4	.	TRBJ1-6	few	TGTGCCAGCAGTTTCTGGGGGAGTAATTCACCCCTCCACTTT	CASSFWGSNSPLHF
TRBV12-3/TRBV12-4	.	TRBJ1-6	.	TGTGCCAGCAGCCGGTTTGGTTCACCCCTCCACTTT	CASSRFGSPLHF
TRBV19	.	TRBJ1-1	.	TGTGCCAGTAGTATAGATCGGTCACTGCTGAACACTGAAGCTTTCTTT	CASSIDRSLLNTEAFF
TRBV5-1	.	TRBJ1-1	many	TGCGCCAGCAGCTTGGAAGGGGGGCGAACTGAAGCTTTCTTT	CASSLEGGRTEAFF
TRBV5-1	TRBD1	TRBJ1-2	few	TGCGCCAGCAGCTCCTCAACCGGGACAGGAGACTATGGCTACACCTTC	CASSSSTGTGDYGYTF
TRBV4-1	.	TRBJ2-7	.	TGCGCCAGCAGCCAAGGTTATTCCTACGAGCAGTACTTC	CASSQGYSYEQYF
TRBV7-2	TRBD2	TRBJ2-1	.	TGTGCCAGCAGCTTAGCACTAGCGGAGATCTACAATGAGCAGTTCTTC	CASSLALAEIYNEQFF
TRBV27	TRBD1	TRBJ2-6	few	TGTGCCAGCAAAACCGGGACAGGGGACTCTGGGGCCAACGTCCTGACTTTC	CASKTGTGDSGANVLTF
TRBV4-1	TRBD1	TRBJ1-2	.	TGCGCCAGCAGCCAAACGATGACAGGGACTAACTATGGCTACACCTTC	CASSQTMTGTNYGYTF
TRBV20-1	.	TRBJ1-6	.	TGCAGTGCTAGAGCTACAGGGAACAATTCACCCCTCCACTTT	CSARATGNNSPLHF
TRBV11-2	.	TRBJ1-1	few	TGTGCCAGCAGCTTAGCAGACGAGAACACTGAAGCTTTCTTT	CASSLADENTEAFF
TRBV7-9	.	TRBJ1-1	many	TGTGCCAGCTCACTTCCGGGCGGGGGGACTGAAGCTTTCTTT	CASSLPGGGTEAFF
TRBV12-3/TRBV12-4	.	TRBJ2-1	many	TGTGCCAGCAGTCAAACGAGCTCCTACAATGAGCAGTTCTTC	CASSQTSSYNEQFF
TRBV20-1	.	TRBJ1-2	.	TGCAGTGCTAGGGGGGGGGGCACCTTAAACTATGGCTACACCTTC	CSARGGGTLNYGYTF
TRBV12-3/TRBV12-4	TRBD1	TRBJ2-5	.	TGTGCCAGCACCGACATGGGGACAGGGGGCCAAGAGACCCAGTACTTC	CASTDMGTGGQETQYF
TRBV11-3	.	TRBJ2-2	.	TGTGCCAGCAGACCACCAGGGGATGGCGGGGAGCTGTTTTTT	CASRPPGDGGELFF
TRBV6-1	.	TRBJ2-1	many	TGTGCCAGCAGTCCACAGGGAATCGTTAACAATGAGCAGTTCTTC	CASSPQGIVNNEQFF
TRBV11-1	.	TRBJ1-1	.	TGTGCCAGCAGCCCTAACAGCGGAGCGACTGAAGCTTTCTTT	CASSPNSGATEAFF
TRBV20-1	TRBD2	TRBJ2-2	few	TGCAGTGCTAGACGAGCGGGGGCCACAACCACCGGGGAGCTGTTTTTT	CSARRAGATTTGELFF
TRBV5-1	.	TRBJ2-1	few	TGCGCCAGCAGCCCCCAGACAGAGAGCTCCTACAATGAGCAGTTCTTC	CASSPQTESSYNEQFF
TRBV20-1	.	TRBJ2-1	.	TGCAGTGCGACTACACCGTCCCGCTCCTACAATGAGCAGTTCTTC	CSATTPSRSYNEQFF
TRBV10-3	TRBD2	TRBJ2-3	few	TGTGCCATCAGCGCCCGGGCCCTACTTAGCGGGGGGAGCACAGATACGCAGTATTTT	CAISARALLSGGSTDTQYF
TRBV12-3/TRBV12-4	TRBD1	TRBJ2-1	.	TGTGCCAGCTGTACACCGGGACAGGGCCCCAAGAGCTCCTACAATGAGCAGTTCTTC	CASCTPGQGPKSSYNEQFF
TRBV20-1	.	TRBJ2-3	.	TGCAGTGCTAGAGATCTTTTGGCGACACGAACCGCAGATACGCAGTATTTT	CSARDLLATRTADTQYF
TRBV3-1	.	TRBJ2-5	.	TGTGCCAGCAGCGAGGGAGAAGGGGGCCAAGAGACCCAGTACTTC	CASSEGEGGQETQYF
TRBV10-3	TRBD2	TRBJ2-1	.	TGTGCCGTATCAGGACTAGGGTACAATGAGCAGTTCTTC	CAVSGLGYNEQFF
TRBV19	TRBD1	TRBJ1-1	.	TGTGCCAGTAGTGGGGACAGAAGTATGAACACTGAAGCTTTCTTT	CASSGDRSMNTEAFF
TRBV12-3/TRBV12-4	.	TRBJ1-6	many	TGTGCCAGCAGTTTAAAGGCCGGAGCGGGGAACGGTTCACCCCTCCACTTT	CASSLKAGAGNGSPLHF